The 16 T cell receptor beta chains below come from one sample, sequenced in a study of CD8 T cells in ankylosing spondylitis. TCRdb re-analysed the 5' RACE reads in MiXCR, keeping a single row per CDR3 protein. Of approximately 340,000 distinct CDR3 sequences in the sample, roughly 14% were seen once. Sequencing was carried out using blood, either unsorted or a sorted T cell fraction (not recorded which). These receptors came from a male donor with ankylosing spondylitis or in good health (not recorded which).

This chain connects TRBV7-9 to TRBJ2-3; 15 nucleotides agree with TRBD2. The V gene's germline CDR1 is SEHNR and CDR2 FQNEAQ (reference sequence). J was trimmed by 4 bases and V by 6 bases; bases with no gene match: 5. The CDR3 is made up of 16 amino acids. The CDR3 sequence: CASRWTSGRAADTQYF. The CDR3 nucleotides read TGTGCCAGCAGATGGACTAGCGGGAGGGCCGCAGATACGCAGTATTTT.

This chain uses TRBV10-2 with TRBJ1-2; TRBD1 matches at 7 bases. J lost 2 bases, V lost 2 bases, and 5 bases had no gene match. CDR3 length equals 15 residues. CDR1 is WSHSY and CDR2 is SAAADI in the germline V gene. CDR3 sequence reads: CASSEQTTGNYGYTF. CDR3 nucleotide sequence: TGCGCCAGCAGTGAGCAAACGACAGGGAACTATGGCTACACCTTC.

CDR3 region: CASSSSGGTYNEQFF. CDR3 bases: TGTGCCAGCAGCTCCTCGGGGGGAACCTACAATGAGCAGTTCTTC. The rearrangement links TRBV12-3 or TRBV12-4 to TRBJ2-1; 7 bases map to TRBD2. This CDR3 region has 15 residues. V was clipped by 6 bases and J by 2 bases; unmatched bases: 7.

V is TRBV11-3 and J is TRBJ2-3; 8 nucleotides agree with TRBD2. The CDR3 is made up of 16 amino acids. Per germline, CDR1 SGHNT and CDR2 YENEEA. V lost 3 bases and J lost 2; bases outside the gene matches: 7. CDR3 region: CASSFGSGAATDTQYF. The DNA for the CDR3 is TGTGCCAGCAGCTTTGGTAGCGGGGCCGCCACAGATACGCAGTATTTT.

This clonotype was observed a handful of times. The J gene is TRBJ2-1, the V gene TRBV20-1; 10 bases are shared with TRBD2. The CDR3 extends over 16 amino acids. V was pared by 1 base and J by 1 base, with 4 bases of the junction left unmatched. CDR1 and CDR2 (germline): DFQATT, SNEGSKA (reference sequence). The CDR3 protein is CSARGELAGSYNEQFF. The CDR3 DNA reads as TGCAGTGCTAGAGGTGAACTAGCGGGGTCCTACAATGAGCAGTTCTTC.

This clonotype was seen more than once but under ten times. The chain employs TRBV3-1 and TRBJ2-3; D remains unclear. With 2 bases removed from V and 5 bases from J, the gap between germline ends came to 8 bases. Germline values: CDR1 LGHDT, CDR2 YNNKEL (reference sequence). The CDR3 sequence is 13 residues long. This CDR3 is CASSQNPQDTQYF. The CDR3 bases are TGTGCCAGCAGCCAAAACCCCCAAGATACGCAGTATTTT.

The CDR3 DNA follows: TGTGCCAGCAGCCAAGGAGCCGGGGGGGACGATGCATATGGCTACACCTTC. Its translation: CASSQGAGGDDAYGYTF. The chain uses TRBV3-1 and TRBJ1-2; tentative D call: TRBD1 (5 bases). From germline, CDR1 is LGHDT and CDR2 YNNKEL (reference sequence). The CDR3 sequence is 17 residues long. Trimming stripped 1 base from V and 5 bases from J, with 20 bases between.

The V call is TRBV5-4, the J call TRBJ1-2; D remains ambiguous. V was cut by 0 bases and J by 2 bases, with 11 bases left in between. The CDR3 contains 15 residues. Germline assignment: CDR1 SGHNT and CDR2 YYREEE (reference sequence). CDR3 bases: TGTGCCAGCAGCTTGGGCTCGGCGGTGAACTATGGCTACACCTTC. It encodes CASSLGSAVNYGYTF.

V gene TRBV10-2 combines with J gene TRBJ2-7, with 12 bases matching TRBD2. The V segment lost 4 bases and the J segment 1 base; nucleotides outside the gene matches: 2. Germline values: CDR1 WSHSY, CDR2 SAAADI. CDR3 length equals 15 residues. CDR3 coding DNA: TGCGCCAGCAGTGGAGGACTAGCGGGATCCTACGAGCAGTACTTC. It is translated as CASSGGLAGSYEQYF.

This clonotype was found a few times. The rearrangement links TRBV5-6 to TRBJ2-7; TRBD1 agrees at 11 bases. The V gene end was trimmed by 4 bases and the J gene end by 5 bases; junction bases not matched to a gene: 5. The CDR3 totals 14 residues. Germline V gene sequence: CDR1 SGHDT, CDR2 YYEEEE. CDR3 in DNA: TGTGCCAGCAGCGGGACAGGGGGAGGCCACGAGCAGTACTTC. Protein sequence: CASSGTGGGHEQYF.

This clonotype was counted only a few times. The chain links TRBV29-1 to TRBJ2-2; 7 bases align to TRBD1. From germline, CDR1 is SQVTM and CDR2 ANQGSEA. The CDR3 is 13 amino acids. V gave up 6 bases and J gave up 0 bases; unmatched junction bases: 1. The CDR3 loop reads CSVGQANTGELFF. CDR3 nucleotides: TGCAGCGTCGGACAGGCGAACACCGGGGAGCTGTTTTTT.

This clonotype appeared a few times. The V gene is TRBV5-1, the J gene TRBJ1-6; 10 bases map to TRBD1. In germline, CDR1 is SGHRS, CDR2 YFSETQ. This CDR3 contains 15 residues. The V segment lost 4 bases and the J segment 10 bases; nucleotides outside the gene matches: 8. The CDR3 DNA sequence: TGCGCCAGCAGCACAGGACAGGGGGATGGATCACCCCTCCACTTT. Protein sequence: CASSTGQGDGSPLHF.

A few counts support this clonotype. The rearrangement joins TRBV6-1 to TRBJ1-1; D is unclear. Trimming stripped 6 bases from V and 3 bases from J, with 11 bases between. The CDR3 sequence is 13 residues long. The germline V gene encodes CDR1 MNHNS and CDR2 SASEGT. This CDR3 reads CASREGGDTEAFF. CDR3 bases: TGTGCCAGCAGGGAGGGCGGAGACACTGAAGCTTTCTTT.

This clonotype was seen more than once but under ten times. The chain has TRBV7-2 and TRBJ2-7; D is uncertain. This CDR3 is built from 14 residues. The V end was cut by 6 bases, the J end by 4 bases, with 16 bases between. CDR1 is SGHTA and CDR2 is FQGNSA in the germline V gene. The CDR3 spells CASSRVFETYEQYF. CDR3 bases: TGTGCCAGCAGTAGGGTCTTTGAAACGTACGAGCAGTACTTC.

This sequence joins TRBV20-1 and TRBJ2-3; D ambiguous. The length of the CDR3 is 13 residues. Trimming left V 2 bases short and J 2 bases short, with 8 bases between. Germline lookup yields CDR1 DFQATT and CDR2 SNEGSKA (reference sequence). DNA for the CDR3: TGCAGTGCTAGATGGGCGGCCACAGATACGCAGTATTTT. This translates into CSARWAATDTQYF.

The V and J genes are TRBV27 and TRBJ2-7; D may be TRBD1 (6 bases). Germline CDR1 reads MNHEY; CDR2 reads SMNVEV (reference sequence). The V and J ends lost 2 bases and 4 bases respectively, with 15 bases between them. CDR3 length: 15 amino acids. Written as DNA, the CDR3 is TGTGCCAGCAGTTTAACAGGGCCAAGGGTTTACGAGCAGTACTTC. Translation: CASSLTGPRVYEQYF.